These T cell receptor beta chains were read from a single sample in a study of T-cell reconstitution after alpha-beta-depleted transplantation in children. Each CDR3 protein is one row after TCRdb ran MiXCR on the PCR reads. Among some 200,000 distinct CDR3 sequences listed, approximately 10% were seen once. The specimen was PBMCs, collected before TCRalphabeta/CD19-depleted stem cell transplant. The receptors shown here come from a child less than two years old with acute myeloid leukemia, due to receive a stem cell transplant. Both conserved end residues are part of each CDR3. D genes are given only for firm matches. Expanded clones are given a class, and other clones once, few, many or no size at all.

V,J,size,D,CDR3,DNA
TRBV20-1,TRBJ2-1,many,TRBD2,CSATLAGGQFF,TGCAGTGCTACCTTAGCGGGAGGGCAGTTCTTC
TRBV28,TRBJ2-5,many,.,CASSLSGFGSQETQYF,TGTGCCAGCAGTTTATCCGGGTTCGGAAGTCAAGAGACCCAGTACTTC
TRBV5-1,TRBJ1-2,many,TRBD1,CASSTNPGQGGYGYTF,TGCGCCAGCAGCACCAACCCGGGACAGGGTGGCTATGGCTACACCTTC
TRBV7-9,TRBJ2-7,medium-sized,.,CASSFGTASYEQYF,TGTGCCAGCAGCTTTGGGACCGCCTCCTACGAGCAGTACTTC
TRBV5-5,TRBJ2-1,many,TRBD1,CASSRTLPGQEGNEQFF,TGTGCCAGCAGCCGAACCCTACCGGGACAGGAGGGCAATGAGCAGTTCTTC
TRBV6-5,TRBJ2-7,many,.,CASSYFAEGEGEQYF,TGTGCCAGCAGTTACTTCGCGGAGGGCGAGGGCGAGCAGTACTTC
TRBV5-1,TRBJ2-2,.,.,CASSLVVSGTTGELFF,TGCGCCAGCAGCTTGGTGGTGTCCGGTACCACCGGGGAGCTGTTTTTT
TRBV5-6,TRBJ2-4,many,TRBD2,CASSFSILAGGTLAKNIQYF,TGTGCCAGCAGCTTTAGTATCCTAGCGGGAGGGACTTTAGCCAAAAACATTCAGTACTTC
TRBV28,TRBJ2-7,many,TRBD1,CASSRNRGPYEQYF,TGTGCCAGCAGCCGGAACAGGGGGCCCTACGAGCAGTACTTC
TRBV6-6,TRBJ1-2,few,.,CASSSLGGDYGYTF,TGTGCCAGCAGTTCCCTTGGGGGGGACTATGGCTACACCTTC
TRBV3-1,TRBJ1-1,many,.,CASSGEGGSTEAFF,TGTGCCTCCTCCGGGGAGGGAGGAAGTACTGAAGCTTTCTTT
TRBV5-1,TRBJ2-5,many,TRBD2,CASSPGRGSFGETQYF,TGCGCCAGCAGCCCGGGGCGGGGGTCCTTCGGAGAGACCCAGTACTTC
TRBV7-2,TRBJ2-1,many,TRBD2,CASSRGLAGGHEQFF,TGTGCCAGCAGCAGAGGACTAGCGGGAGGGCATGAGCAGTTCTTC
TRBV7-9,TRBJ1-2,many,.,CASSLDPLSGYTF,TGTGCCAGCAGCTTAGACCCCCTTTCTGGCTACACCTTC
TRBV7-2,TRBJ2-7,.,.,CTSSFSYEQYF,TGTACCAGCAGCTTTTCCTACGAGCAGTACTTC
TRBV28,TRBJ2-7,many,TRBD2,CASSPGLVFYEQYF,TGTGCCAGCAGTCCGGGACTAGTTTTTTACGAGCAGTACTTC
TRBV28,TRBJ1-1,few,.,CASSDPSWEAEAFF,TGTGCCAGCAGTGACCCCTCCTGGGAGGCTGAAGCTTTCTTT
TRBV28,TRBJ2-7,many,.,CAGGGSYEQYF,TGTGCCGGTGGGGGCTCCTACGAGCAGTACTTC
TRBV28,TRBJ2-7,many,.,CASKDTSYEQYF,TGTGCCAGCAAGGACACTTCCTACGAGCAGTACTTC
TRBV20-1,TRBJ1-4,many,TRBD1,CSATGGGQGEKLFF,TGCAGTGCCACAGGGGGGGGCCAGGGTGAAAAACTGTTTTTT
TRBV19,TRBJ1-5,.,TRBD1,CASSRQGAEPQHF,TGTGCCAGTAGTCGACAGGGGGCTGAGCCCCAGCATTTT
TRBV19,TRBJ2-1,.,TRBD2,CASSPHWVAGVNEQFF,TGTGCCAGTAGTCCCCATTGGGTAGCGGGAGTCAATGAGCAGTTCTTC